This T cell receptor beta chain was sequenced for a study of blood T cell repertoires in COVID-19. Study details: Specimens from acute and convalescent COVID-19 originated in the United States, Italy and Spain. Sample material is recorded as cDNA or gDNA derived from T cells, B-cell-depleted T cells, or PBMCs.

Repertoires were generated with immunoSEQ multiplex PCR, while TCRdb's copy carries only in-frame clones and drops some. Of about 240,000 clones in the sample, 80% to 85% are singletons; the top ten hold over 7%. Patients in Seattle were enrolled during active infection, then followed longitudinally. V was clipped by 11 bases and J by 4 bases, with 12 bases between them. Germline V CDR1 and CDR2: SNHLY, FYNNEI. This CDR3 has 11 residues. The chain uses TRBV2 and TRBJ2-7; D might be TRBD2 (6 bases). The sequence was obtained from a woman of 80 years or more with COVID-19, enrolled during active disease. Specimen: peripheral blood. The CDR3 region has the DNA TGTGCCGGAGTGCGGGGTTACGAGCAGTACTTC. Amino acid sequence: CAGVRGYEQYF. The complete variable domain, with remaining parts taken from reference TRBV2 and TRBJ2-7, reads EPEVTQTPSHQVTQMGQEVILRCVPISNHLYFYWYRQILGQKVEFLVSFYNNEISEKSEIFDDQFSVERPDGSNFTLKIRSTKLEDSAMYFCAGVRGYEQYFGPGTRLTVT.